The present T cell receptor beta chain was sequenced within a study of memory CD4+ T cells and cytomegalovirus serostatus. In the study overall: Healthy Belgian adult donors included fewer than 10 CMV-positive and some 24 CMV-negative people. Whole-study results and caveats: A US-trained random forest predicted CMV serostatus with median AUC about 0.92. Each of approximately 70 CMV-associated TCRbeta sequences occurred in one to five individuals.

The repertoire was sequenced with immunoSEQ multiplex PCR; TCRdb's copy has only in-frame clones and lacks some. The sample lists some 60,000 clones, about 81% occurring once. Of note for this clone: What it recognizes is unknown.

The CDR3 is 17 amino acids. V lost 1 base and J lost 0; bases outside the gene matches: 9. Germline CDR1 SGHRS, CDR2 YFSETQ. Single viable CD3+CD4+CD8-CD45RO+ cells were sorted as the memory CD4+ T cells. Serostatus was set by detecting CMV pp150, pp28, p38, p52 IgG. The chain couples TRBV5-1 to TRBJ2-7, with 8 bases matching TRBD1. Specimen: memory CD4+ T cells from blood. The sequence was obtained from an adult in good health and CMV-seronegative. As DNA, the CDR3 is TGCGCCAGCAGCTTGCGTTTCGGGACAGGTATCTCCTACGAGCAGTACTTC. It specifies CASSLRFGTGISYEQYF.